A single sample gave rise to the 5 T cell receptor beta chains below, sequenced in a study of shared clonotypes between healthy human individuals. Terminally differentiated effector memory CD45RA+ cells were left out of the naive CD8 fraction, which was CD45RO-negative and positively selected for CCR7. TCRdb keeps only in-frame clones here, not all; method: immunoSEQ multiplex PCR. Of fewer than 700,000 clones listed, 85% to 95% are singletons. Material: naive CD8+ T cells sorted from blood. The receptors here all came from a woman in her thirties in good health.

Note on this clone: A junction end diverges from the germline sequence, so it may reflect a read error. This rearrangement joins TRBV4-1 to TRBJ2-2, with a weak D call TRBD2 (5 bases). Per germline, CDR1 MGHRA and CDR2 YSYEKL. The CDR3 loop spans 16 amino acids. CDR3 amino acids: CASSQRVGVETGKLFF. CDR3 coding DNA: TGCGCCAGCAGCCAAAGAGTGGGAGTAGAGACCGGGAAGCTGTTTTTT.

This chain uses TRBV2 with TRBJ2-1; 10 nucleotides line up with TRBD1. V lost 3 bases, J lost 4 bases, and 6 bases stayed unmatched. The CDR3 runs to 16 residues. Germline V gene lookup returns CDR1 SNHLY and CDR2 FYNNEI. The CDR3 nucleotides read TGTGCCAGCAGTGATCCCGGGACAGGGGCGTACAATGAGCAGTTCTTC. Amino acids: CASSDPGTGAYNEQFF.

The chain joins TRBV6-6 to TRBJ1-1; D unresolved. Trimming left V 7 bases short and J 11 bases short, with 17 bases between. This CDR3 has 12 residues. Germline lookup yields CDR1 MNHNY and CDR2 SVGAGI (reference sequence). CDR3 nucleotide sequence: TGTGCCAGCACCGCCGCTCGACCCCCGGCTTTCTTT. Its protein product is CASTAARPPAFF.

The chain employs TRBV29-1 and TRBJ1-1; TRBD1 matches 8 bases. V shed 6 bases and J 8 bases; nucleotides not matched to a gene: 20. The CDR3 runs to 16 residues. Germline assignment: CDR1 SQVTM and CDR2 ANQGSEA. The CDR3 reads CSVPGTQDRGNIEAFF. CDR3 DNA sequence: TGCAGCGTCCCTGGGACGCAAGACAGGGGAAATATAGAAGCTTTCTTT.

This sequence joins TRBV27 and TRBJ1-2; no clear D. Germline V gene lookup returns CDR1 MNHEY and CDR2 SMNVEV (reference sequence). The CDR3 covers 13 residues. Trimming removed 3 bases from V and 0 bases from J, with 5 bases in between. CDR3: CASSFGPNYGYTF. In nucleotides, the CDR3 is TGTGCCAGCAGTTTTGGGCCTAACTATGGCTACACCTTC.